This T cell receptor (beta chain) appears in the sequencing data of a study of blood T cell repertoires in COVID-19. Looked up from germline, CDR1 is GTSNPN and CDR2 is SVGIG (reference sequence). Trimming took 4 bases from V and 3 from J, leaving 13 bases between them. This CDR3 has 14 amino acids. The method was immunoSEQ multiplex PCR; TCRdb's version includes in-frame clones alone and lacks a portion of them. The profile shows some 200,000 clones, approximately 84% of them singletons. The sequence derives from a man aged 45 to 65 who had recovered from COVID-19. The sequencing sample was made of peripheral blood. V gene TRBV30 combines with J gene TRBJ2-1; a possible D gene is TRBD2 (6 bases). CDR3 sequence: CAWKGLGIYNEQFF. The CDR3 nucleotides read TGTGCCTGGAAGGGACTGGGGATCTACAATGAGCAGTTCTTC.